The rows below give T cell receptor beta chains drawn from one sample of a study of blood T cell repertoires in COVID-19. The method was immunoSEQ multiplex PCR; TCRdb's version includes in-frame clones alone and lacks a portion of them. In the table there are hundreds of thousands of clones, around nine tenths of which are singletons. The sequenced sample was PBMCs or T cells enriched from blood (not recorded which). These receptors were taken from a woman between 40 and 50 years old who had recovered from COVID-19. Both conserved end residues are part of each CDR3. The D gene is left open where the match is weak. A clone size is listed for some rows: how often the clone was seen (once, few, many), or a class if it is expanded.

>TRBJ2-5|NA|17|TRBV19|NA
TGTGCCAGTAGCCCATGGACTAAGACAGTGTACCAAGAGACCCAGTACTTC
CASSPWTKTVYQETQYF
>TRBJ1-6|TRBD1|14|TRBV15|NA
TGTGCCACCAGCCAGGGCAGGGGGAATTCACCCCTCCACTTT
CATSQGRGNSPLHF
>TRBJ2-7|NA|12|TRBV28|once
TGTGCCAGTGGGGACTCTTATTACGAGCAGTACTTC
CASGDSYYEQYF
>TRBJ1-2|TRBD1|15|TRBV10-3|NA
TGTGCCATCAGTGACCCCGACAGGGGAGGCTATGGCTACACCTTC
CAISDPDRGGYGYTF
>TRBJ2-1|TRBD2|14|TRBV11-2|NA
TGTGCCAGCAGCTTAGCCGGACTAGTCAATGAGCAGTTCTTC
CASSLAGLVNEQFF
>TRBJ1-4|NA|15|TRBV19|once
TGTGCCAGTAGTATCGGTCGCTACTCAGGTGAAAAACTGTTTTTT
CASSIGRYSGEKLFF
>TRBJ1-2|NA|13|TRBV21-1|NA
TGTGCCAGCCCCGACTCCTCCCTCTATGGCTACACCTTC
CASPDSSLYGYTF
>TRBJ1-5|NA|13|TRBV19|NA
TGTGCCAGTAGTTTTAGCCTCAATCAGCCCCAGCATTTT
CASSFSLNQPQHF
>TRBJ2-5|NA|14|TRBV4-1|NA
TGCGCCAGCAGCCAATCAGGGGCTGGAGAGACCCAGTACTTC
CASSQSGAGETQYF
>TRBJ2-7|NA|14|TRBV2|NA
TGTGCCAGCAGAGGGGTCTGGGATAACTACGAGCAGTACTTC
CASRGVWDNYEQYF
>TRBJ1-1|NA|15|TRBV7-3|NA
TGTGCCAGCAGCTTAACGGGGGGGCCGAACACTGAAGCTTTCTTT
CASSLTGGPNTEAFF
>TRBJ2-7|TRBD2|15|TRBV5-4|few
TGTGCCAGCAGCTCCGTGGGACTAGCGGGATTCGAGCAGTACTTC
CASSSVGLAGFEQYF
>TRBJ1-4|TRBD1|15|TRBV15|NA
TGTGCCACCAGCCCTCGACAGGGCTCGAATGAAAAACTGTTTTTT
CATSPRQGSNEKLFF
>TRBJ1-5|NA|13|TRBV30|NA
TGTGCCTGGAGTGCAGGAATCAGGCAGCCCCAGCATTTT
CAWSAGIRQPQHF
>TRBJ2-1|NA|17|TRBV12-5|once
TGTGCTAGTGGTTCCAGTCCCCACCAAAAATCCTACAATGAGCAGTTCTTC
CASGSSPHQKSYNEQFF
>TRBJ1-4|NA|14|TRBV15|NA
TGTGCCACCAGCAAAGACGCAACTAATGAAAAACTGTTTTTT
CATSKDATNEKLFF
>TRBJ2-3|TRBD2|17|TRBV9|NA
TGTGCCAGCAGCGCTTCCGGGACTAGCGGGATGGAGTATACGCAGTATTTT
CASSASGTSGMEYTQYF
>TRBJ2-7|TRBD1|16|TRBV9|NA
TGTGCCAGCAGCGTAGGAGAGGGACAGGTAACTTACGAGCAGTACTTC
CASSVGEGQVTYEQYF
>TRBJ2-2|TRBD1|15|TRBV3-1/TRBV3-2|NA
TGTGCCAGCAGCCAAGGGACAGGGGCCACCGGGGAGCTGTTTTTT
CASSQGTGATGELFF
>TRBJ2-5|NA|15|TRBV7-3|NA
TGTGCCAGCAGCTTAACGTCGGGGGAGTGGGAGACCCAGTACTTC
CASSLTSGEWETQYF
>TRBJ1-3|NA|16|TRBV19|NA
TGTGCCAGTAGTGCCCCTCGGAGGAGCTCTGGAAACACCATATATTTT
CASSAPRRSSGNTIYF
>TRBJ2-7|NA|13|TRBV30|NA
TGTGCCTGGGGGATTAGCAGGGACTACGAGCAGTACTTC
CAWGISRDYEQYF
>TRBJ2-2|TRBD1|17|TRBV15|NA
TGTGCCACCAGCAGAGATTATGTTCAGGGGGCTACCGGGGAGCTGTTTTTT
CATSRDYVQGATGELFF
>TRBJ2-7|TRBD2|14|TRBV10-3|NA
TGTGCCATCAGTTTAGCGGGAGTCAGCTACGAGCAGTACTTC
CAISLAGVSYEQYF
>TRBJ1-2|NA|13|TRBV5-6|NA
TGTGCCAGCAGCTTTGGCGGTCTCGGGGGCTACACCTTC
CASSFGGLGGYTF
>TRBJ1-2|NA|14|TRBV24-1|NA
TGTGCCACCAGTGATCTCACAGGGAGGGCTGGCTACACCTTC
CATSDLTGRAGYTF
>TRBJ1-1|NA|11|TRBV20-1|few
TGCAGTGTTCGGGGAAACACTGAAGCTTTCTTT
CSVRGNTEAFF
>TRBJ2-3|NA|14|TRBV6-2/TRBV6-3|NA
TGTGCCAGCAGTTACAACCTAGCCACAGATACGCAGTATTTT
CASSYNLATDTQYF
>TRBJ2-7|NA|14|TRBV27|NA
TGTGCCAGCAGTTTCGCTAGGGAGGATTACGAGCAGTACTTC
CASSFAREDYEQYF
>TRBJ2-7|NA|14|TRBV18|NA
TGTGCCAGCTCACCACCGTCGGCGAGGTACGAGCAGTACTTC
CASSPPSARYEQYF
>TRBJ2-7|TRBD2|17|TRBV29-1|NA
TGCAGCGTTCTAGGGGGGTTTACTAGCGGGAGATCCTACGAGCAGTACTTC
CSVLGGFTSGRSYEQYF
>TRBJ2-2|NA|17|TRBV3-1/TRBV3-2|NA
TGTGCCAGCAGCCAAGTGGGGGGGCGTCTTGACACCGGGGAGCTGTTTTTT
CASSQVGGRLDTGELFF
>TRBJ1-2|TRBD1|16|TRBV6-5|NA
TGTGCCAGCAGTTCGACGTACAGGGGGGCTAACTATGGCTACACCTTC
CASSSTYRGANYGYTF
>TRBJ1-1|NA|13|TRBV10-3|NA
TGTGCCATCATGGGGGCAGGGAACACTGAAGCTTTCTTT
CAIMGAGNTEAFF
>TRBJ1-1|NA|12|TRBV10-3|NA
TGTGCCATCAGCAGGGAGAACACTGAAGCTTTCTTT
CAISRENTEAFF
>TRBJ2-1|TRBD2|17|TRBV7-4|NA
TGTGCCAGCAGCGACACCCGGGCGGGGGGGCCATACAATGAGCAGTTCTTC
CASSDTRAGGPYNEQFF
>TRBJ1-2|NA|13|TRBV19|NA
TGTGCCAGTAGTATATATAGCAAGGGGGGCTACACCTTC
CASSIYSKGGYTF
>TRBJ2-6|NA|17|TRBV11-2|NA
TGTGCCAGCAGCTGGATTTGGGACAACTCTGGGGCCAACGTCCTGACTTTC
CASSWIWDNSGANVLTF
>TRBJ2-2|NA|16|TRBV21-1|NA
TGTGCCAGCAAGTTCCGGGCACAGGGGGACACCGGGGAGCTGTTTTTT
CASKFRAQGDTGELFF
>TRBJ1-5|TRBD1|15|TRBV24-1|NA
TGTGCCACCAGTGAAGGGACAGGGGTTCATCAGCCCCAGCATTTT
CATSEGTGVHQPQHF
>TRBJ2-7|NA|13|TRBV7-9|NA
TGTGCCAGCAGCTACACCTCCCCCTACGAGCAGTACTTC
CASSYTSPYEQYF
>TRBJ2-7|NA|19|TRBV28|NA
TGTGCCAGCAGAGCTTCTACCGGGACTCTCTACGTTTGGGGTCACGAGCAGTACTTC
CASRASTGTLYVWGHEQYF
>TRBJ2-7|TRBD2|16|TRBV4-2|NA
TGTGCCAGCAGCCGCGGACTAGCGGGAGGAATCGACGAGCAGTACTTC
CASSRGLAGGIDEQYF
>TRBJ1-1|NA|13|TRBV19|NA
TGTGCCAGTAGTCGACAGCAGAACACTGAAGCTTTCTTT
CASSRQQNTEAFF
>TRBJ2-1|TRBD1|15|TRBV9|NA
TGTGCCAGCAGTAAGCCGGGACAGGATCTTTCGGAGCAGTTCTTC
CASSKPGQDLSEQFF
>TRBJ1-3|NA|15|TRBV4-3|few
TGCGCCAGCAGCCAAGATGAGGGTTCTGGAAACACCATATATTTT
CASSQDEGSGNTIYF
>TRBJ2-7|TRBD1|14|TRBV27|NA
TGTGCCAGCAGTCCAGGGGGAAGCTCCTACGAGCAGTACTTC
CASSPGGSSYEQYF
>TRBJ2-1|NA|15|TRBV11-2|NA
TGTGCCAGCAGCTTACTAGAAGGGGACTACAATGAGCAGTTCTTC
CASSLLEGDYNEQFF
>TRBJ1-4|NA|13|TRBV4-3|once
TGCGCCAGCGGACGGGGGAGGGATGAAAAACTGTTTTTT
CASGRGRDEKLFF
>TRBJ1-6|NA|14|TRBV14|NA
TGTGCCAGCAGCCAAGACAGGATTGGTTCACCCCTCCACTTT
CASSQDRIGSPLHF
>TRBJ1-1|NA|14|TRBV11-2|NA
TGTGCCAGCAGCTTAGCGGCAGGAGGGACTGAAGCTTTCTTT
CASSLAAGGTEAFF
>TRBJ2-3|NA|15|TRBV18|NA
TGTGCCAGCACCCTCGGGGTAGAAGTACCAGATACGCAGTATTTT
CASTLGVEVPDTQYF
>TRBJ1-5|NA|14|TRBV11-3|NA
TGTGCCAGCAGCTTAGGTGGCGGGGGCCAGCCCCAGCATTTT
CASSLGGGGQPQHF
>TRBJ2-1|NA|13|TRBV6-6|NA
TGTGCCAGCAAGGGGGAGCTCTACAATGAGCAGTTCTTC
CASKGELYNEQFF
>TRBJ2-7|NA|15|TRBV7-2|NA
TGTGCCAGCAGCTGGCAAGGGCAGGGGAATTGGGAGCAGTACTTC
CASSWQGQGNWEQYF
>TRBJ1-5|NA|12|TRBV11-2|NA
TGTGCCAGCAGCGAGTGGGGCCAGCCCCAGCATTTT
CASSEWGQPQHF
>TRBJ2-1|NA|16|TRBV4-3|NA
TGCGCCAGCAGCCAAGGACTAACCAGCGGTGTTAATGAGCAGTTCTTC
CASSQGLTSGVNEQFF
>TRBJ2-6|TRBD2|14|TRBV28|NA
TGTGCCGCCGGCCGGGGGGCTGGGGCCAACGTCCTGACTTTC
CAAGRGAGANVLTF
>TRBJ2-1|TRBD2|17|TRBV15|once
TGTGCCACCAGCAGGTCACTAGCGGGAGGGATCTACAATGAGCAGTTCTTC
CATSRSLAGGIYNEQFF
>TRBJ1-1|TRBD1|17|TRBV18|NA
TGTGCCAGCTCACCTCAGGACAGGGGGGTGGTCAACACTGAAGCTTTCTTT
CASSPQDRGVVNTEAFF